The clone carrying this TCR beta chain was counted a few times. Its antigen is not identified. The data were obtained in a study of identical twins. V was pared by 2 bases and J by 3 bases, with 16 bases between. Germline values: CDR1 MDHEN, CDR2 SYDVKM. The CDR3 covers 17 residues. cDNA molecules carried unique molecular identifiers, and template switching added a universal primer site. TCRdb itself ran the 5' RACE reads through MiXCR, one entry per CDR3 protein. Of around 490,000 distinct CDR3 sequences in the sample, about 22% were seen once. The study, taken as a whole, reports: Out-of-frame TCR alpha sharing observed in monozygotic twins exceeded model estimates. When twins shared out-of-frame alpha sequences, those sequences had excess low generation probability.

This sample was also put to use in a study of yellow fever vaccine responses in identical twins.

Sample: CD4+ T cells sorted from blood. The receptor was isolated from a woman aged 18-30 years in good health. This rearrangement joins TRBV28 to TRBJ1-4; D possibly corresponds to TRBD1 (5 bases). CDR3 coding DNA: TGTGCCAGCAGTTTACCCCAGGGAAAAGGAGCTAATGAAAAACTGTTTTTT. Translated, it gives CASSLPQGKGANEKLFF.